This T cell receptor beta chain was sequenced during a study of CD8+CD57+ T cells in acquired aplastic anemia. Study context: Average DNA yield from sorted CD4+ and CD8+ cells was approximately 3 ug. Points from the study as a whole: Between patients and controls, CD8+ Simpson's diversity did not vary significantly. Patients and controls shared twenty-nine CD8+ CDR3 sequences.

A word on this clonotype: What it binds is not known.

For CDR3 and TCR beta VDJ profiling, genomic DNA was the template used. TCRdb re-called the reads through MiXCR, storing one row per CDR3 protein. The sample includes roughly 64,000 distinct CDR3 sequences, less than 65% seen only once; the top ten take 2% to 2.5%. V was shortened by 3 bases and J by 0 bases, with 12 bases between the two germline ends. This CDR3 contains 15 residues. Germline V gene lookup returns CDR1 ENHRY and CDR2 SYGVKD. The chain joins TRBV10-3 to TRBJ2-7; D possibly uses TRBD1 or TRBD2 (5 bases each). The sequence derives from a human donor in good health, serving as a control. The sample consisted of sorted CD4+, CD8+, or CD8+CD57+ T cells (not recorded which) from PBMCs. CDR3 residues: CAISDSGTASYEQYF. CDR3 coding DNA: TGTGCCATCAGTGACTCCGGGACGGCCTCCTACGAGCAGTACTTC.